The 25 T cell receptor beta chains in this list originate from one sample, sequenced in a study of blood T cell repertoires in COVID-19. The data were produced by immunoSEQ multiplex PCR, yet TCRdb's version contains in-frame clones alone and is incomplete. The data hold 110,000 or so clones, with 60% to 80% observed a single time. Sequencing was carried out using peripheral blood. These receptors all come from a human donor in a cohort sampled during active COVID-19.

CDR3 sequence (DNA): TGCAGCGTCCAGACAGGGGGTACCTACGAGCAGTACTTC. Protein: CSVQTGGTYEQYF. This rearrangement joins TRBV29-1 to TRBJ2-7; 9 positions agree with TRBD1. Germline CDR1 is SQVTM and CDR2 is ANQGSEA. V trimming: 6 bases; J trimming: 2 bases; junction bases outside the gene matches: 5. This CDR3 region has 13 residues.

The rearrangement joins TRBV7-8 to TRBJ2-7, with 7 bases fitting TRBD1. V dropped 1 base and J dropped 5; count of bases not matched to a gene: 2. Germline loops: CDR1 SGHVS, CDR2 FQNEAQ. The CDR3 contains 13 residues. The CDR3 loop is CASSLDTGDEQYF. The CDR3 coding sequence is TGTGCCAGCAGCTTAGACACAGGGGACGAGCAGTACTTC.

CDR3 nucleotides: TGTGCCAGCAGCTTAGTGGCGGTTCCTTACGAGCAGTACTTC. Residues: CASSLVAVPYEQYF. The rearrangement uses TRBV11-2 and TRBJ2-7; D remains ambiguous. The V end lost 1 base, the J end lost 4 bases, and 11 bases lay between the germline ends. CDR1 SGHAT and CDR2 FQNNGV come from the germline V gene. The CDR3 loop spans 14 amino acids.

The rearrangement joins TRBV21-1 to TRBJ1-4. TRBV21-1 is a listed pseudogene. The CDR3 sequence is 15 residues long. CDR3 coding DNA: TGTGCCAGCAGTTCCAGACTGAGTGGTAATGAAAAACTGTTTTTT. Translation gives CASSSRLSGNEKLFF.

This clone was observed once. CDR3 in DNA: TGTGCCAGCAGCTTCTGGGACACTAACTATGGCTACACCTTC. This sequence encodes CASSFWDTNYGYTF. This sequence joins TRBV5-6 and TRBJ1-2, with a tentative D call TRBD1 (6 bases). This CDR3 has 14 residues. Per the germline V gene, CDR1 is SGHDT and CDR2 is YYEEEE. Trimming stripped 2 bases from V and 0 bases from J, with 8 bases between.

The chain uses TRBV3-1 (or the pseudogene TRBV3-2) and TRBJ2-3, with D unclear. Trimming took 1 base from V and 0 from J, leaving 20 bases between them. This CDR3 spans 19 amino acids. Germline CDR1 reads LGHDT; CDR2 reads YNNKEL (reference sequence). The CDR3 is CASSQASFVAAASTDTQYF. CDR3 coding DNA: TGTGCCAGCAGCCAAGCTTCCTTTGTGGCCGCCGCCAGCACAGATACGCAGTATTTT.

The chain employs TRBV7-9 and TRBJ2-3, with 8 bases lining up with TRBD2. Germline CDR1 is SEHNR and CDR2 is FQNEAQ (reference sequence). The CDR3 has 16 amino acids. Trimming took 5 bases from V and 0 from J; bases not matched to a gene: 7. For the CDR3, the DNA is TGTGCCAGCAGCCTCTCCGGGGGGGGCAGCACAGATACGCAGTATTTT. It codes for CASSLSGGGSTDTQYF.

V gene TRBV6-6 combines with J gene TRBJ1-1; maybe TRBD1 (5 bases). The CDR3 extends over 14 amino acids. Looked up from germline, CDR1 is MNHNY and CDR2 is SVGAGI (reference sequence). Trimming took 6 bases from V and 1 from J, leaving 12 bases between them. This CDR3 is CASRLRGGNTEAFF. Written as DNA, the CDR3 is TGTGCCAGCAGACTCCGGGGGGGGAACACTGAAGCTTTCTTT.

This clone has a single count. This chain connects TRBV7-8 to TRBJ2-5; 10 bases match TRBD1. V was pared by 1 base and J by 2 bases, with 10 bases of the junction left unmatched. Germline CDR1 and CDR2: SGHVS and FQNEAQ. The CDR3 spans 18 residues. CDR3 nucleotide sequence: TGTGCCAGCAGCTTAGAGGACAGGGGGTCCCTCTCACAAGAGACCCAGTACTTC. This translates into CASSLEDRGSLSQETQYF.

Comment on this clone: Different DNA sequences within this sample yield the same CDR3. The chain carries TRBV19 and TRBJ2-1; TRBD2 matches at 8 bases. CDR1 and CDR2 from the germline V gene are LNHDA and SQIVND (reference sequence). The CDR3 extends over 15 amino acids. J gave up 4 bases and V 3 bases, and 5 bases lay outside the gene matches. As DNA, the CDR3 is TGTGCCAGTAGTATTGCGGGGGGTCCTTACAATGAGCAGTTCTTC. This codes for CASSIAGGPYNEQFF.

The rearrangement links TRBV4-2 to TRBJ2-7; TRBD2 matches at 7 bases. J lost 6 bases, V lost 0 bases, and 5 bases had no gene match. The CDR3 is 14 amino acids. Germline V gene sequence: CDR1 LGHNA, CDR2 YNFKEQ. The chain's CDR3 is CASSQEGDYGEQYF. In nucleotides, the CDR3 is TGTGCCAGCAGCCAAGAAGGGGACTATGGCGAGCAGTACTTC.

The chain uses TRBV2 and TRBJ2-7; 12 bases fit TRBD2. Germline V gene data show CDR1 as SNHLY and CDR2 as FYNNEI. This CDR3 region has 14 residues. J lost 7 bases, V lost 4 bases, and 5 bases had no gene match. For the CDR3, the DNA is TGTGCCAGCAGTGCTAGCGGGGGGGCGAATGAGCAGTACTTC. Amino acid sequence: CASSASGGANEQYF.

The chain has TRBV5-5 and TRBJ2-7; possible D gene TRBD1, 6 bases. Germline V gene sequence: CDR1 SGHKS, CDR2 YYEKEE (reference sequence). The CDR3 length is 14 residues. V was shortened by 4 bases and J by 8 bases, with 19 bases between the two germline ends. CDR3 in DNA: TGTGCCAGCAGCCAATTTCTCCCGGGACACCAGCAGTACTTC. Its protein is CASSQFLPGHQQYF. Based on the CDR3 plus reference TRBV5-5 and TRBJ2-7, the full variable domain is DAGVTQSPTHLIKTRGQQVTLRCSPISGHKSVSWYQQVLGQGPQFIFQYYEKEERGRGNFPDRFSARQFPNYSSELNVNALLLGDSALYLCASSQFLPGHQQYFGPGTRLTVT.

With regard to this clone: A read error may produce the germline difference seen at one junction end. Here the CDR3 DNA reads TGTGCTAGCAGCCGTGACAGGGGTGGGGAAAAACTGTTTTTT. Its protein product is CASSRDRGGEKLFF. The chain employs TRBV7-7 and TRBJ1-4; 8 positions match TRBD1. The CDR3 has 14 residues. Germline V CDR1 and CDR2: SSHAT, FNYEAQ (reference sequence).

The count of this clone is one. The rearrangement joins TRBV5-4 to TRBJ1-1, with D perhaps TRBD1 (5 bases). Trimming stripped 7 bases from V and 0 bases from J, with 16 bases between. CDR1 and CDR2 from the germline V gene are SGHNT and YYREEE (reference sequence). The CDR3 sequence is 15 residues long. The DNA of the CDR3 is TGTGCCAGCGGCGGGACGGACCTCATGAACACTGAAGCTTTCTTT. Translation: CASGGTDLMNTEAFF.

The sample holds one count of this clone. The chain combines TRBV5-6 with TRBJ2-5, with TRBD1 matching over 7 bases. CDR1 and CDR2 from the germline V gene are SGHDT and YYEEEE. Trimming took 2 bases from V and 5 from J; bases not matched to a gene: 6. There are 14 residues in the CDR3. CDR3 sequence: CASSLRTGRETQYF. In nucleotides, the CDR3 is TGTGCCAGCAGCTTAAGGACAGGAAGGGAGACCCAGTACTTC.

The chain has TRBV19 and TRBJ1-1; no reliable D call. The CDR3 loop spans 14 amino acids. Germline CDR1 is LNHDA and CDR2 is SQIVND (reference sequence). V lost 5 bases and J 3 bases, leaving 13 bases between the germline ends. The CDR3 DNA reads TGTGCCAGTAGTGTCACTAGAAGGGACACTGAAGCTTTCTTT. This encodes CASSVTRRDTEAFF.

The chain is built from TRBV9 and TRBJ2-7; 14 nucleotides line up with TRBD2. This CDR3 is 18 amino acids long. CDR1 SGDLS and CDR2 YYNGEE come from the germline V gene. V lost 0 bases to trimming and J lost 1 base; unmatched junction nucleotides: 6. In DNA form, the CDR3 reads TGTGCCAGCAGCGTAGATGGACTAGCGGGGGGCCTATCCTACGAGCAGTACTTC. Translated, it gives CASSVDGLAGGLSYEQYF.

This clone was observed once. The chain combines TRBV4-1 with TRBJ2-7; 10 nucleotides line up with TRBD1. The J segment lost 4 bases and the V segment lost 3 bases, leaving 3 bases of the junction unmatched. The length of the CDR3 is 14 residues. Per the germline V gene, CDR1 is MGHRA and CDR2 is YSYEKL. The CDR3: CASSHPGQGYEQYF. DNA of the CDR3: TGCGCCAGCAGCCACCCGGGACAGGGGTACGAGCAGTACTTC.

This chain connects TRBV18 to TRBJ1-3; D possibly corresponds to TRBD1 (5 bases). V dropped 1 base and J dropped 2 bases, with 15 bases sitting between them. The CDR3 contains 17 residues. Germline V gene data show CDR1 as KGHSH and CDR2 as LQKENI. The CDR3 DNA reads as TGTGCCAGCTCACCACGTGCGACAGCCACCACTGGAAACACCATATATTTT. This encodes CASSPRATATTGNTIYF.

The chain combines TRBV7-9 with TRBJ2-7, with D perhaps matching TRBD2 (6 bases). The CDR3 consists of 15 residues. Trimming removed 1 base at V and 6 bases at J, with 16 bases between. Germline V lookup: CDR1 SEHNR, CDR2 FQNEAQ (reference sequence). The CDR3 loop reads CASSLDSRGLGEQYF. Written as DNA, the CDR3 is TGTGCCAGCAGCTTAGATTCGCGGGGTCTGGGCGAGCAGTACTTC.

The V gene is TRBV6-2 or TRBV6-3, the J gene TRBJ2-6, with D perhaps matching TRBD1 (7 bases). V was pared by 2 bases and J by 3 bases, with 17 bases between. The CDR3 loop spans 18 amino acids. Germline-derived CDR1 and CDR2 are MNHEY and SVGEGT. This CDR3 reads CASSYEIGGGGGANVLTF. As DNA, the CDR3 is TGTGCCAGCAGTTACGAAATTGGAGGGGGCGGTGGGGCCAACGTCCTGACTTTC.

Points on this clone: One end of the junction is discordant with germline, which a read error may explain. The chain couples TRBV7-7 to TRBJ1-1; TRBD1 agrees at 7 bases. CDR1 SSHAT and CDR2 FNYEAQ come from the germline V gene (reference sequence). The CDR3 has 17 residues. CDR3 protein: CASSSAGGLTHYTEAFF. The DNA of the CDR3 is TGTGCTAGCAGCTCGGCAGGGGGTTTGACGCACTACACTGAAGCTTTCTTT.

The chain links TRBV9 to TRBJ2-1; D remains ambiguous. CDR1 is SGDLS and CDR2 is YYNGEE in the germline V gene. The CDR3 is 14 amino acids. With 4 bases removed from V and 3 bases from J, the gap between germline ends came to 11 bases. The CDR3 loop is CASSTSAGYNEQFF. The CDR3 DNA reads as TGTGCCAGCAGCACCTCGGCAGGCTACAATGAGCAGTTCTTC.

This CDR3 is CASSQDGLAGDYEQYF. DNA of the CDR3: TGCGCCAGCAGCCAAGATGGTCTAGCGGGGGATTACGAGCAGTACTTC. The gene calls are TRBV4-1 and TRBJ2-7, with 10 bases matching TRBD2. The CDR3 spans 16 residues. Per the germline V gene, CDR1 is MGHRA and CDR2 is YSYEKL. V dropped 0 bases and J dropped 4; count of bases not matched to a gene: 6.